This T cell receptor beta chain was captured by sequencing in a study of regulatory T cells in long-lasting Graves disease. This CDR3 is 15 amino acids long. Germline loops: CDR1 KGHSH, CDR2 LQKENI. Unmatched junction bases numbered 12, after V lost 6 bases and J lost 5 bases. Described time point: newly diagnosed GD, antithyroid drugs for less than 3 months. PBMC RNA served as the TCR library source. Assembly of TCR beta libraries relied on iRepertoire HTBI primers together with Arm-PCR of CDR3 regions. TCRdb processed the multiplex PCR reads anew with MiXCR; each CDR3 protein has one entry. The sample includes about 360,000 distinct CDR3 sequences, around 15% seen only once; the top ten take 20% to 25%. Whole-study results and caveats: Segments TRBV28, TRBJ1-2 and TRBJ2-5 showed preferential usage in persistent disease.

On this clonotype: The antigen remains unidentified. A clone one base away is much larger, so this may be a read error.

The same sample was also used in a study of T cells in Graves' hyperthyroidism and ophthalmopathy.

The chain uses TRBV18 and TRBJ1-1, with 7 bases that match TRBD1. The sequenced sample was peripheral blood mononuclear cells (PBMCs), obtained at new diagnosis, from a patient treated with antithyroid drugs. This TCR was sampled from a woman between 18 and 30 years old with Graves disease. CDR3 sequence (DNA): TGTGCCAGCTCTAACCAGGACGTCAGGGGGACTGAAGCTTTCTTT. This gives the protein CASSNQDVRGTEAFF.